What follows are 9 T cell receptor beta chains derived from one specimen sequenced in a study of blood T cell repertoires in COVID-19. Sequencing used immunoSEQ multiplex PCR; TCRdb keeps in-frame clones, though not all of them. Among about 200,000 clones, about 81% were seen once, and the ten largest hold 5.2%. Sequencing was done on a sample of peripheral blood. All receptors come from a woman aged 70-85 years with COVID-19, enrolled during active disease.

CDR3 nucleotide sequence: TGTGCCAGCAGCCTCCAGGGGGCTCAGTACGAGCAGTACTTC. The encoded protein is CASSLQGAQYEQYF. The chain combines TRBV11-2 with TRBJ2-7; 8 bases match TRBD1. V was pared by 5 bases and J by 4 bases, with 7 bases of the junction left unmatched. The CDR3 is made up of 14 amino acids. The germline gives CDR1 SGHAT, CDR2 FQNNGV. Full variable domain (missing parts from reference TRBV11-2 and TRBJ2-7): EAGVAQSPRYKIIEKRQSVAFWCNPISGHATLYWYQQILGQGPKLLIQFQNNGVVDDSQLPKDRFSAERLKGVDSTLKIQPAKLEDSAVYLCASSLQGAQYEQYFGPGTRLTVT.

The chain carries TRBV7-6 and TRBJ1-1, with D tentatively TRBD1 (5 bases). CDR1 and CDR2 from the germline V gene are SGHVS and FNYEAQ. This CDR3 has 16 amino acids. V lost 5 bases and J 2 bases, leaving 18 bases between the germline ends. CDR3 amino acids: CASSPRLRGFNTEAFF. CDR3 nucleotide sequence: TGTGCCAGCAGCCCTCGACTTCGGGGGTTTAACACTGAAGCTTTCTTT.

The chain has TRBV24-1 and TRBJ2-3, with D possibly matching TRBD1 (6 bases). V shed 9 bases and J shed 3 bases, with 9 bases lying between them. The CDR3 contains 12 residues. CDR1 and CDR2 from the germline V gene are KGHDR and SFDVKD. In DNA, the CDR3 is TGTGCCACCGGTCAGGGGACAGATACGCAGTATTTT. Translated: CATGQGTDTQYF.

The chain combines TRBV5-6 with TRBJ2-7; a possible D gene is TRBD2 (6 bases). Germline assignment: CDR1 SGHDT and CDR2 YYEEEE. The CDR3 is 13 amino acids. V was clipped by 0 bases and J by 3 bases, with 7 bases between them. CDR3 sequence (DNA): TGTGCCAGCAGCTTGGGGGAGGACTACGAGCAGTACTTC. Its protein product is CASSLGEDYEQYF.

This clone has just a few counts. V usage is TRBV7-9 and J usage is TRBJ1-3, with a possible D match to TRBD1 (5 bases). Trimming pared 0 bases from V and 0 bases from J, leaving 18 bases between. Germline V CDR1 and CDR2: SEHNR, FQNEAQ (reference sequence). The CDR3 is 19 amino acids. CDR3 DNA sequence: TGTGCCAGCAGCTTAGCGATGGGTAACAGGAAGGACTCTGGAAACACCATATATTTT. This translates into CASSLAMGNRKDSGNTIYF. Full variable domain (remainder filled in from reference TRBV7-9 and TRBJ1-3): DTGVSQNPRHKITKRGQNVTFRCDPISEHNRLYWYRQTLGQGPEFLTYFQNEAQLEKSRLLSDRFSAERPKGSFSTLEIQRTEQGDSAMYLCASSLAMGNRKDSGNTIYFGEGSWLTVV.

The chain couples TRBV30 to TRBJ2-5; 14 bases agree with TRBD2. CDR3 length equals 17 residues. V was pared by 2 bases and J by 3 bases, with 8 bases of the junction left unmatched. Germline lookup yields CDR1 GTSNPN and CDR2 SVGIG (reference sequence). The CDR3 DNA is TGTGCCTGGAGTCTACGAGGACTAGCGGGAGGTGAAGAGACCCAGTACTTC. Its protein product is CAWSLRGLAGGEETQYF.

This clone was picked up one time. The chain carries TRBV27 and TRBJ1-6; tentative D call: TRBD1 (6 bases). V gave up 5 bases and J gave up 8 bases, with 19 bases separating them. The CDR3 extends over 16 amino acids. Germline V gene data show CDR1 as MNHEY and CDR2 as SMNVEV (reference sequence). The CDR3 is CASSRTGQAGHSPLHF. The DNA for the CDR3 is TGTGCCAGCAGTCGCACAGGGCAAGCGGGGCATTCACCCCTCCACTTT.

This chain connects TRBV2 to TRBJ1-1; tentatively, D is TRBD1 (5 bases). CDR3 length equals 13 residues. V was shortened by 10 bases and J by 4 bases, with 16 bases between the two germline ends. Germline-derived CDR1 and CDR2 are SNHLY and FYNNEI. CDR3 nucleotide sequence: TGTGCCAACCTACAGGTCCGCGCCACTGAAGCTTTCTTT. Amino acid sequence: CANLQVRATEAFF.

This clone was recorded once. The chain recombines TRBV6-1 with TRBJ1-2, with 9 nucleotides matching TRBD1. The junction had 8 bases not matched to a gene; V was cut back by 3 bases and J by 3 bases. This CDR3 comprises 16 residues. The germline CDR1 and CDR2 sequences are MNHNS and SASEGT. This CDR3 reads CASSDRDREVYYGYTF. For the CDR3, the DNA is TGTGCCAGCAGTGACCGGGACAGGGAGGTTTACTATGGCTACACCTTC.